This TCR beta chain stems from a study of blood T cell repertoires in COVID-19. Study details: T cells, B-cell-depleted T cells, or PBMCs provided the cDNA or gDNA that served as material.

The CDR3 contains 14 residues. V shed 0 bases and J shed 5 bases, with 7 bases lying between them. The germline gives CDR1 MNHEY, CDR2 SVGAGI. Clones were sequenced by immunoSEQ multiplex PCR, and TCRdb holds only the in-frame ones, with some missing. The sample contains roughly 88,000 clones, around nine tenths of which appear only once. In Seattle, patients joined the study during active infection and were tracked longitudinally. The V and J genes are TRBV6-5 and TRBJ2-2; no firm D call. The sequencing input was peripheral blood. The sequence came from a woman aged 60-75 years with COVID-19, enrolled during active disease. The CDR3 spells CASSYSGETGELFF. For the CDR3, the DNA is TGTGCCAGCAGTTACTCTGGTGAGACCGGGGAGCTGTTTTTT.